A selection of T cell receptor beta chains follows, all from one sample in a study of T cell repertoires in cytomegalovirus infection. TCRdb reprocessed the reads via MiXCR and lists one record per CDR3 protein. Counted here are some 680,000 distinct CDR3 sequences, roughly 36% occurring once; the ten biggest clones make up under 3%. The sequenced sample was PBMCs. All receptors derive from a human donor in good health (CMV status not recorded). Some clones in this sample may be carry-over from other donors' samples. Both conserved end residues are part of each CDR3. D genes are given only for firm matches. Only some rows state a clone size, as once, few, many or a class for expanded clones.

TRBJ1-5	13	-	-	TRBV15	CATSRRMDQPQHF	TGTGCCACCAGCAGAAGAATGGATCAGCCCCAGCATTTT
TRBJ1-2	13	-	-	TRBV2	CASSFDRIYGYTF	TGTGCCAGCAGTTTCGACAGAATTTATGGCTACACCTTC
TRBJ2-7	15	few	TRBD2	TRBV28	CASTNVGGFSYEQYF	TGTGCCAGCACCAACGTGGGGGGGTTCTCCTACGAGCAGTACTTC
TRBJ2-1	19	-	TRBD2	TRBV7-9	CASSQIPGTSGSIGNEQFF	TGTGCCAGCAGCCAAATTCCCGGGACTAGCGGGAGTATCGGCAATGAGCAGTTCTTC
TRBJ1-5	15	-	TRBD1	TRBV28	CASSVLTGVGQPQQF	TGTGCCAGCAGTGTCTTAACAGGGGTGGGTCAGCCCCAGCAGTTT
TRBJ2-7	12	few	TRBD2	TRBV29-1	CSARRTSYEQYF	TGCAGCGCCCGAAGGACTAGCTACGAGCAGTACTTC
TRBJ2-1	16	-	TRBD2	TRBV5-1	CASSPRLEREGYEQFF	TGCGCCAGCAGCCCGCGATTGGAGCGGGAGGGCTATGAGCAGTTCTTC
TRBJ1-4	15	-	-	TRBV7-2	CASSLKGGISEKLFF	TGTGCCAGCAGCTTGAAGGGGGGTATAAGTGAAAAACTGTTTTTT
TRBJ2-7	16	-	-	TRBV28	CASSSPGGGRFHEQYF	TGTGCCAGCAGTTCACCTGGGGGGGGGCGCTTCCACGAGCAGTACTTC
TRBJ2-2	16	-	TRBD1	TRBV5-6	CASSLTGGIIPGELFF	TGTGCCAGCAGCTTGACAGGGGGCATAATTCCCGGGGAGCTGTTTTTT
TRBJ1-5	12	-	-	TRBV7-9	CASNLGNQPQHF	TGTGCCAGCAATTTGGGCAATCAGCCCCAGCATTTT
TRBJ1-5	14	few	-	TRBV12-3/TRBV12-4	CASSFGGRDQPQHF	TGTGCCAGCAGTTTTGGGGGGAGGGATCAGCCCCAGCATTTT
TRBJ1-5	12	-	-	TRBV24-1	CATSDGNQPQHF	TGTGCCACCAGTGACGGGAATCAGCCCCAGCATTTT
TRBJ1-4	12	few	-	TRBV28	CASSPERGKLFF	TGTGCCAGCAGCCCGGAAAGGGGAAAACTGTTTTTT
TRBJ2-5	13	many	-	TRBV7-2	CASSSGGGETQYF	TGTGCCAGCAGCTCAGGGGGAGGAGAGACCCAGTACTTC
TRBJ2-2	14	once	TRBD1	TRBV11-3	CASSSQTGPGELFF	TGTGCCAGCAGCTCCCAGACAGGGCCCGGGGAGCTGTTTTTT
TRBJ2-3	14	many	-	TRBV6-4	CASSDQGLTDTQYF	TGTGCCAGCAGTGATCAGGGACTCACAGATACGCAGTATTTT
TRBJ2-1	19	-	TRBD2	TRBV7-8	CASSLGTGTSGRAYNEQFF	TGTGCCAGCAGCTTAGGTACCGGGACTAGCGGGAGGGCCTACAATGAGCAGTTCTTC
TRBJ1-6	13	many	TRBD1	TRBV19	CASRDRENSPLHF	TGTGCCAGTCGGGACAGGGAGAATTCACCCCTCCACTTT
TRBJ2-1	12	-	-	TRBV12-5	CASSGDHGEQCF	TGTGCTTCATCAGGGGATCACGGTGAGCAGTGCTTC
TRBJ2-1	14	once	-	TRBV6-6	CASSDGLVYNEQFF	TGTGCCAGCAGCGACGGCTTGGTGTACAATGAGCAGTTCTTC
TRBJ1-5	15	few	-	TRBV15	CATGLGAEDNQPQHF	TGTGCCACCGGACTGGGGGCGGAGGACAATCAGCCCCAGCATTTT
TRBJ1-1	15	-	TRBD1	TRBV7-9	CASSLGQGVLAEAFF	TGTGCCAGCAGCTTAGGTCAGGGGGTACTCGCTGAAGCTTTCTTT
TRBJ1-1	14	-	-	TRBV12-3/TRBV12-4	CASSFPRGPSEAFF	TGTGCCAGCAGTTTTCCGCGGGGCCCGAGTGAAGCTTTCTTT
TRBJ2-1	16	many	TRBD2	TRBV28	CASSTPGLAGVREQFF	TGTGCCAGCAGTACTCCGGGACTAGCGGGGGTACGGGAGCAGTTCTTC
TRBJ1-1	15	few	-	TRBV20-1	CSARDPSGAGTEAFF	TGCAGTGCTAGAGACCCAAGTGGGGCTGGCACTGAAGCTTTCTTT
TRBJ1-2	14	few	-	TRBV7-2	CASSSREGFGGYTF	TGTGCCAGCAGCTCGCGAGAAGGGTTTGGGGGCTACACCTTC
TRBJ1-1	14	few	-	TRBV19	CASSIIGVNTEAFF	TGTGCCAGTAGTATTATCGGGGTGAACACTGAAGCTTTCTTT
TRBJ2-7	12	few	-	TRBV29-1	CSVGGYSYEQYF	TGCAGCGTTGGCGGGTACTCCTACGAGCAGTACTTC
TRBJ2-4	16	few	-	TRBV5-1	CASSLGDLLAKNIQYF	TGCGCCAGCAGCTTGGGAGACCTACTAGCCAAAAACATTCAGTACTTC
TRBJ1-1	12	few	-	TRBV7-9	CASSLVRGEAFF	TGTGCCAGCAGCTTAGTTCGCGGTGAAGCTTTCTTT
TRBJ2-2	14	few	-	TRBV19	CASSIGLWSGELFF	TGTGCCAGTAGTATCGGCCTTTGGTCCGGGGAGCTGTTTTTT
TRBJ1-2	14	-	TRBD1	TRBV27	CASSRGGASDGYTF	TGTGCCAGCAGTAGAGGGGGCGCGAGTGATGGCTACACCTTC
TRBJ2-5	15	few	TRBD2	TRBV28	CASSGLAGTQETQYF	TGTGCCAGCAGTGGACTAGCGGGGACCCAAGAGACCCAGTACTTC
TRBJ2-1	16	few	-	TRBV6-6	CASTGLTGNSYNEQFF	TGTGCCAGCACCGGACTCACCGGGAACTCCTACAATGAGCAGTTCTTC
TRBJ1-4	16	-	-	TRBV24-1	CATSAPRTVNNEKLFF	TGTGCCACCAGTGCCCCTCGGACGGTTAATAATGAAAAACTGTTTTTT
TRBJ1-4	14	few	-	TRBV12-3/TRBV12-4	CASSSRTVNEKLFF	TGTGCCAGCAGTTCTCGGACAGTTAATGAAAAACTGTTTTTT
TRBJ1-5	15	few	-	TRBV10-3	CATGGGRISNQPQHF	TGTGCCACCGGAGGGGGGCGAATAAGCAATCAGCCCCAGCATTTT
TRBJ2-7	12	-	-	TRBV7-9	CASSLTALGQYF	TGTGCCAGCAGCCTCACCGCTCTCGGGCAGTACTTC
TRBJ2-5	17	-	TRBD1	TRBV13	CASSLSVGQGSGETQYF	TGCGCCAGCAGCTTGTCTGTGGGACAGGGAAGTGGAGAGACCCAGTACTTC